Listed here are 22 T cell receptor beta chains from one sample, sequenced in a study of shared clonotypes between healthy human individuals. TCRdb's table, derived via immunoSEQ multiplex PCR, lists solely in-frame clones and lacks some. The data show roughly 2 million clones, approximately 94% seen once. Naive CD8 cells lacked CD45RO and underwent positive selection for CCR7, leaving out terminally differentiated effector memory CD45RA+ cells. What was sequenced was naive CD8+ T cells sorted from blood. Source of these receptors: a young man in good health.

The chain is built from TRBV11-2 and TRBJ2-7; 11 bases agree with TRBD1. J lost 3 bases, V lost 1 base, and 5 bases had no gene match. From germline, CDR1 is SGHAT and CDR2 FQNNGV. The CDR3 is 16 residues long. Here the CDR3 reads CASSLGLGQGVYEQYF. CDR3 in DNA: TGTGCCAGCAGCTTAGGCTTGGGACAGGGGGTCTACGAGCAGTACTTC.

The CDR3 DNA is TGTGCCAGCCAATCTTGGGAGGCCTACGAGCAGTACTTC. The encoded protein is CASQSWEAYEQYF. This chain uses TRBV7-9 with TRBJ2-7; a possible D gene is TRBD2 (6 bases). The germline gives CDR1 SEHNR, CDR2 FQNEAQ (reference sequence). The CDR3 runs 13 residues. Trimming left V 8 bases short and J 2 bases short, with 13 bases between. Filled out from reference TRBV7-9 and TRBJ2-7, the complete variable domain reads DTGVSQNPRHKITKRGQNVTFRCDPISEHNRLYWYRQTLGQGPEFLTYFQNEAQLEKSRLLSDRFSAERPKGSFSTLEIQRTEQGDSAMYLCASQSWEAYEQYFGPGTRLTVT.

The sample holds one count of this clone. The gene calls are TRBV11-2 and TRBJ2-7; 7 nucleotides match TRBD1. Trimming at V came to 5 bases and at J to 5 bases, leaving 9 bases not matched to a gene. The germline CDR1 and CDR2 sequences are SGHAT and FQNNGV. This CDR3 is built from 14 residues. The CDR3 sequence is CASSPRTGPDEQYF. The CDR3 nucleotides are TGTGCCAGCAGCCCTCGGACAGGTCCCGACGAGCAGTACTTC.

CDR3 region: CASSNRGRLGEQYF. The DNA for the CDR3 is TGCGCCAGCAGTAACAGGGGAAGGTTAGGCGAGCAGTACTTC. The rearrangement joins TRBV10-2 to TRBJ2-7, with 7 positions matching TRBD1. The germline gives CDR1 WSHSY, CDR2 SAAADI. The CDR3 spans 14 residues. Germline trimming cut 5 bases from V and 6 bases from J; bases unmatched to any gene: 10.

The CDR3 is CASREPPGLAGEFDTGELFF. CDR3 DNA sequence: TGTGCCAGCAGAGAACCACCGGGACTAGCGGGAGAGTTTGACACCGGGGAGCTGTTTTTT. The chain joins TRBV5-8 to TRBJ2-2, with TRBD2 matching over 14 bases. There are 20 residues in the CDR3. Germline CDR1 and CDR2: SGHTS and YDEGEE. V shed 5 bases, J shed 3 bases, and the junction held 15 bases outside the gene matches.

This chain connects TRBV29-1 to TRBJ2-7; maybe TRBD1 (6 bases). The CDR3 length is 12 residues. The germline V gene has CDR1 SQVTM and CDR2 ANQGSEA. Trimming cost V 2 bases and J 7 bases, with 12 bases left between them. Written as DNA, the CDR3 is TGCAGCGTTGAAAGGCAGGGGCGGGAGCAGTACTTC. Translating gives CSVERQGREQYF.

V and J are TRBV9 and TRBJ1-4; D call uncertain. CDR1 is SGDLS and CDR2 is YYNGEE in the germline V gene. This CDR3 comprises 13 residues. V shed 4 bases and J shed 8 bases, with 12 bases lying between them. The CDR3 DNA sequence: TGTGCCAGCAGCCAACAGCTGGGGGAAAAACTGTTTTTT. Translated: CASSQQLGEKLFF.

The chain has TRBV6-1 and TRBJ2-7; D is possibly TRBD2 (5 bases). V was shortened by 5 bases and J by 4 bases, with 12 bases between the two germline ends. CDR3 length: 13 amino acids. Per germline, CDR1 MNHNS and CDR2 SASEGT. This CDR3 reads CASSFRRVYEQYF. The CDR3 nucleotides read TGTGCCAGCAGTTTCCGGCGGGTGTACGAGCAGTACTTC.

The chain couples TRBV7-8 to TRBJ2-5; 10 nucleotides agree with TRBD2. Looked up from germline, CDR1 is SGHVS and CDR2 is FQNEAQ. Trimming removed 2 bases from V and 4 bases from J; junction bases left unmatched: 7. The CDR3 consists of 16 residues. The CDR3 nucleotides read TGTGCCAGCAGCTTATCTCTAGCGGGGGAAGGAGAGACCCAGTACTTC. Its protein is CASSLSLAGEGETQYF.

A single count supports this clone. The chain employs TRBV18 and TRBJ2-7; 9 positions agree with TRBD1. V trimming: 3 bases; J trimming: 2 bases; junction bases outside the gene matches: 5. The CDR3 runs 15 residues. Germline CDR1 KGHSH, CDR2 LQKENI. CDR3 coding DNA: TGTGCCAGCTCACCCACAGGGGGCGCGACCTACGAGCAGTACTTC. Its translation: CASSPTGGATYEQYF.

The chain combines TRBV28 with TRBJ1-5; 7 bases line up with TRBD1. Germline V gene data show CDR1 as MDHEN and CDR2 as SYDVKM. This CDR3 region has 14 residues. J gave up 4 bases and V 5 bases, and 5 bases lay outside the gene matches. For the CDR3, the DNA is TGTGCCAGCAGTCCGACAGGGATGAATCAGCCCCAGCATTTT. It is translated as CASSPTGMNQPQHF.

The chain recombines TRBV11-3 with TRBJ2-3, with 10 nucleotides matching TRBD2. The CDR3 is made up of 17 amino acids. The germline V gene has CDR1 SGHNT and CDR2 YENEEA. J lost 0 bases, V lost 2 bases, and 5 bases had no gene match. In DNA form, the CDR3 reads TGTGCCAGCAGCTTAAGAAGCGGGGGGGCTAGCACAGATACGCAGTATTTT. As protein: CASSLRSGGASTDTQYF.

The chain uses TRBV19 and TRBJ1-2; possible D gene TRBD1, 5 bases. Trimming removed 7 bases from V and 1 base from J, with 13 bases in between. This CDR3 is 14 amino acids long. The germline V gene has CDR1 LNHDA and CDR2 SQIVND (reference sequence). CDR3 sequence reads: CASNTQGVNYGYTF. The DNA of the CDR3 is TGTGCCAGTAACACTCAGGGTGTTAACTATGGCTACACCTTC.

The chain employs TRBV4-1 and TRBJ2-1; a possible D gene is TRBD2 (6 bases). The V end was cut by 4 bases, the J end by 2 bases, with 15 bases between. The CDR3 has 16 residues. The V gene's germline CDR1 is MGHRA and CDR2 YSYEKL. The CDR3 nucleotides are TGCGCCAGCAGCCCCGTTTACTCGGGAGCCTACAATGAGCAGTTCTTC. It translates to CASSPVYSGAYNEQFF.

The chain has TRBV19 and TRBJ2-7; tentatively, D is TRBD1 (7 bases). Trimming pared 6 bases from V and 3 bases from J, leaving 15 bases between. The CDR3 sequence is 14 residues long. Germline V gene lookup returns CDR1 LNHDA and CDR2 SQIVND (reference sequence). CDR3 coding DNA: TGTGCCAGTAGCCTGACAGGGACTGGCTACGAGCAGTACTTC. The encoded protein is CASSLTGTGYEQYF.

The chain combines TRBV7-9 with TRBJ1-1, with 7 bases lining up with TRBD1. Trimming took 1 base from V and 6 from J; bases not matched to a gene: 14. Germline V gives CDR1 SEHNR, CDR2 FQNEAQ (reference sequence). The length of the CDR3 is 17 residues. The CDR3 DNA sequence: TGTGCCAGCAGCTTAGAGTTAGGGGGCTTTGGGGTTCCTGAAGCTTTCTTT. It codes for CASSLELGGFGVPEAFF.

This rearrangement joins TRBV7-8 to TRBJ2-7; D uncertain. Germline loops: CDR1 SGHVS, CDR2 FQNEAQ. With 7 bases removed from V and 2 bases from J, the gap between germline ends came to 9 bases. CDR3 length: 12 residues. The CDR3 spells CASTYTAYEQYF. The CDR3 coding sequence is TGTGCCAGCACATACACCGCCTACGAGCAGTACTTC.

The CDR3 DNA follows: TGTGCCAGCAGGAGGGGAGGAACAGATACGCAGTATTTT. It specifies CASRRGGTDTQYF. The chain uses TRBV9 and TRBJ2-3; tentatively, D is TRBD2 (6 bases). V was clipped by 5 bases and J by 3 bases, with 10 bases between them. CDR1 and CDR2 from the germline V gene are SGDLS and YYNGEE. The CDR3 runs 13 residues.

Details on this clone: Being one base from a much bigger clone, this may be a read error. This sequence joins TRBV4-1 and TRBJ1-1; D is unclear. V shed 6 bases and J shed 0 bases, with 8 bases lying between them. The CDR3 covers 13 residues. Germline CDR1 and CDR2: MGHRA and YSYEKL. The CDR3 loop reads CASSDIMNTEAFF. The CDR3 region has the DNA TGCGCCAGCAGTGACATAATGAACACTGAAGCTTTCTTT.

The CDR3 coding sequence is TGCGCCAGCAGCCAAGACTCTGCCCAGGGGTATTTAGAGACCCAGTACTTC. The encoded protein is CASSQDSAQGYLETQYF. V and J are TRBV4-1 and TRBJ2-5, with D possibly matching TRBD1 (6 bases). Looked up from germline, CDR1 is MGHRA and CDR2 is YSYEKL. This CDR3 is built from 17 residues. V was trimmed by 0 bases and J by 4 bases, leaving 18 bases between them.

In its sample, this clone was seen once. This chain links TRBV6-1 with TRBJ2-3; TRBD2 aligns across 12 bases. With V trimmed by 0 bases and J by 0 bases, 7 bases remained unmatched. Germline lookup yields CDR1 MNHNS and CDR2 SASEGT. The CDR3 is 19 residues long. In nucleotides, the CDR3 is TGTGCCAGCAGTGAAGCGACTAGCGGGGGCCCGCCCAGCACAGATACGCAGTATTTT. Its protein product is CASSEATSGGPPSTDTQYF.

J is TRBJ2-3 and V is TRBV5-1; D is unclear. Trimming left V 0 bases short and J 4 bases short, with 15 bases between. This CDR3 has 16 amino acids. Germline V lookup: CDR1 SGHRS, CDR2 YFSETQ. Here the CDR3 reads CASSLADTFGADTQYF. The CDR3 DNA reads TGCGCCAGCAGCTTGGCCGACACCTTTGGGGCAGATACGCAGTATTTT.